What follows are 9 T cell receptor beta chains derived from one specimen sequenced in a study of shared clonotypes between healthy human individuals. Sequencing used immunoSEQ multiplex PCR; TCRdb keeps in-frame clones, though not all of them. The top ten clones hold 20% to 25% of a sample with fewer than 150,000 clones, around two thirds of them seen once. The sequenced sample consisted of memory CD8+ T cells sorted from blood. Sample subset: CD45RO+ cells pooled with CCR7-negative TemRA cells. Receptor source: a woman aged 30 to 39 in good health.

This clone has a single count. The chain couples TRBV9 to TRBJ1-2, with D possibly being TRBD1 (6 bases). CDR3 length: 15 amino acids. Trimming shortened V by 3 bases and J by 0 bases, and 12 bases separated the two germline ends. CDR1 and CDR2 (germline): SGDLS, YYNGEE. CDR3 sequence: CASSGMDSSNYGYTF. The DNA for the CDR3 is TGTGCCAGCAGCGGTATGGACAGTTCTAACTATGGCTACACCTTC.

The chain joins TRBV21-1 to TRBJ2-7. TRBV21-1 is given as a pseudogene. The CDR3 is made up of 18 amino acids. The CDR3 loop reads CASSNFGGPPRSLGEQYF. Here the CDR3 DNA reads TGTGCCAGCAGCAACTTTGGGGGTCCACCTCGCAGTCTCGGGGAGCAGTACTTC.

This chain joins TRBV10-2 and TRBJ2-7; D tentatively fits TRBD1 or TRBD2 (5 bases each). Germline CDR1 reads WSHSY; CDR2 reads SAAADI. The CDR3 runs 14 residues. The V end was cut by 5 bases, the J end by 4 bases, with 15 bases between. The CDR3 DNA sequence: TGCGCCAGCAGTCCCGGGACCCTTGGGTACGAGCAGTACTTC. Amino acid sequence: CASSPGTLGYEQYF.

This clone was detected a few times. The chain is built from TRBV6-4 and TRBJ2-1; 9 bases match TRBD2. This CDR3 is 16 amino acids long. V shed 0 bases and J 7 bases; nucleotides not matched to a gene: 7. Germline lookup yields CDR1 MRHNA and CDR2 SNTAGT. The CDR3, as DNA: TGTGCCAGCAGTGACTCTGCGGGAGGGCCTATTAATGAGCAGTTCTTC. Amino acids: CASSDSAGGPINEQFF.

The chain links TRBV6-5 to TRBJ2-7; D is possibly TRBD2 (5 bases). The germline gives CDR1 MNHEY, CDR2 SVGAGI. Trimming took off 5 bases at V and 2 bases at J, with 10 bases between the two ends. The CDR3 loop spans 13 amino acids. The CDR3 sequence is CASSQTGTYEQYF. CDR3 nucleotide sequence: TGTGCCAGCAGTCAGACGGGGACCTACGAGCAGTACTTC.

CDR3 loop: CASRPSPGGKEKLFF. The CDR3 DNA reads as TGTGCCAGCAGGCCCTCACCGGGAGGCAAGGAAAAACTGTTTTTT. The chain joins TRBV2 to TRBJ1-4; D is ambiguous. V shed 6 bases and J shed 8 bases, with 19 bases lying between them. The germline V gene has CDR1 SNHLY and CDR2 FYNNEI. The CDR3 spans 15 residues.

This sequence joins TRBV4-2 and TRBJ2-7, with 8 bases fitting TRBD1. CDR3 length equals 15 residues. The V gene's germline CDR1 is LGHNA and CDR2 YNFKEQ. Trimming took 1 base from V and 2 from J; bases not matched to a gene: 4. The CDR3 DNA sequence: TGTGCCAGCAGCCAAGGGGACAGGTCAACCTACGAGCAGTACTTC. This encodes CASSQGDRSTYEQYF.

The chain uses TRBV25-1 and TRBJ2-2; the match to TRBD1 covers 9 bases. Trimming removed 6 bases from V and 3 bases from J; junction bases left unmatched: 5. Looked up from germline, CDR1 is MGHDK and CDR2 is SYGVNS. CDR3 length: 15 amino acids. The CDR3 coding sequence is TGTGCCAGCAGCGCCGGGACAGGGCACACCGGGGAGCTGTTTTTT. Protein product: CASSAGTGHTGELFF.

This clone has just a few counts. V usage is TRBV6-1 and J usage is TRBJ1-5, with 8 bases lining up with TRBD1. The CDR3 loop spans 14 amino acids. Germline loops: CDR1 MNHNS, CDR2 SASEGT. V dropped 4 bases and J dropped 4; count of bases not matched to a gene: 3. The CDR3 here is CASSAGQENQPQHF. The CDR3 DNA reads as TGTGCCAGCAGTGCGGGACAGGAGAATCAGCCCCAGCATTTT.